These T cell receptor beta chains were read from a single sample in a study of T cell repertoires and HLA-DP antigens. These receptors' targets are unknown. The data were produced by immunoSEQ multiplex PCR, yet TCRdb's version contains in-frame clones alone and is incomplete. Of about 89,000 clones in the sample, around 86% are singletons; the top ten hold 1.5% to 2%. Sequenced: CD4+ T cells from PBMCs. These receptors originate from a man aged 45-65 years in good health and CMV-seronegative. Each CDR3 is given with its conserved first and last residue.

V gene,J gene,CDR3 length,CDR3 protein
TRBV19,TRBJ1-1,12,CASSIQGAEAFF
TRBV6-5,TRBJ1-5,14,CASSPGQSNQPQHF
TRBV30,TRBJ1-1,15,CACKMQGLGNTEAFF
TRBV2,TRBJ2-1,16,CASRLRRGSSYNEQFF
TRBV6-6,TRBJ1-2,15,CASKIQGPSNYGYTF
TRBV5-1,TRBJ1-1,15,CASSLGPGVNTEAFF
TRBV7-8,TRBJ2-7,17,CASSMTSGGASSYEQYF
TRBV9,TRBJ2-1,13,CASSVGAVNEQFF
TRBV27,TRBJ2-3,16,CASSTRLAGRTDTQYF
TRBV19,TRBJ2-5,14,CASSASRARETQYF
TRBV30,-,16,CAWKGQGSVITYEQYF
TRBV4-3,TRBJ1-2,15,CASSQDRGVGYGYTF
TRBV2,TRBJ2-5,13,CASSGDRRETQYF
TRBV6-1,TRBJ2-1,13,CASTPVTTNEQFF
TRBV11-2,TRBJ2-1,15,CASSRGTGGYNEQFF
TRBV28,TRBJ2-1,16,CASSLAAGGPGNEQFF
TRBV5-1,TRBJ2-5,14,CASSQDGIQETQYF
TRBV12-2,TRBJ2-2,14,CASRLGLAAGELFF
TRBV29-1,TRBJ2-1,19,CSVTTPGLAGAASYNEQFF
TRBV19,TRBJ2-7,15,CASSASDRGLYEQYF
TRBV30,TRBJ2-7,12,CAWSVYGSEQYF
TRBV7-3,TRBJ2-2,16,CASSLNDRQPPGELFF
TRBV28,TRBJ2-7,13,CASSLLQGYEQYF
TRBV4-1,TRBJ1-4,16,CASSQDITATNEKLFF
TRBV27,TRBJ1-2,13,CASTRGSNYGYTF
TRBV7-2,TRBJ2-1,15,CASSLGPEGDNEQFF
TRBV27,TRBJ2-6,16,CASRPDRDSGANVLTF
TRBV4-2,TRBJ2-7,15,CASSQLGTGSYEQYF
TRBV19,TRBJ1-2,12,CASEDRVSGYTF
TRBV4-1,TRBJ2-5,16,CASSQDGSGRGRTQYF
TRBV10-1,TRBJ2-1,16,CASSESRAANYNEQFF
TRBV7-6,TRBJ2-7,13,CASSPGQGFEQYF
TRBV28,TRBJ1-5,15,CASSSIQGPNQPQHF
TRBV25-1,TRBJ2-6,14,CASSAYSGANVLTF
TRBV18,TRBJ2-3,15,CASSPPGLGTDTQYF
TRBV7-2,TRBJ1-5,16,CASSQTGIRGNQPQHF
TRBV21-1,TRBJ2-7,17,CASSKVHGAGNGYEQYF